This T cell receptor beta chain is drawn from a study of T cells in Graves' hyperthyroidism and ophthalmopathy. Across the study: The authors collected peripheral blood at initial diagnosis, before any treatment.

Study-level points and caveats: In the blood, most expanded thyroid clonotypes above 0.001 appeared as well.

V dropped 5 bases and J dropped 2 bases, with 21 bases sitting between them. The CDR3 consists of 17 residues. Germline CDR1 is MDHEN and CDR2 is SYDVKM. Stable hyperthyroidism: no ophthalmopathy progression over 18 months of follow-up. Uncontrolled infection, other autoimmune disease, pregnancy or lactation excluded patients. This clonotype was seen many times. Its target is unknown. The investigators amplified TCR beta CDR3 regions from RNA transcripts. With the HTBI primer set, the TCR CDR3 went through a first round of RT-PCR. TCRdb reprocessed the multiplex PCR reads via MiXCR and lists one record per CDR3 protein. The sample holds 700,000 or so distinct CDR3 sequences; around 15% are singletons and the top ten take approximately 8.4%.

This receptor was taken from a man aged 18-30 years with Graves' hyperthyroidism. This rearrangement joins TRBV28 to TRBJ1-2; TRBD1 is a possible D gene (6 bases). Material: blood. CDR3 in DNA: TGTGCCAGCAGTCGACCGGGTACAGGGCTTAAGAACTATGGCTACACCTTC. Translating gives CASSRPGTGLKNYGYTF.